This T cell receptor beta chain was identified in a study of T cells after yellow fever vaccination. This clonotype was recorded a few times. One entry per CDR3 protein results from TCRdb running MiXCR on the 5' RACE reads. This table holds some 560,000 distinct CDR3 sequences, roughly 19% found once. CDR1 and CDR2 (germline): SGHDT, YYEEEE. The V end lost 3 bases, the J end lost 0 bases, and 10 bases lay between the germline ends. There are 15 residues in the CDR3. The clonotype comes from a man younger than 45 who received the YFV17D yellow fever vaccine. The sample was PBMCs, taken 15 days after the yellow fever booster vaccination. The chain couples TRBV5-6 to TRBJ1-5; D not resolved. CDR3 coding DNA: TGTGCCAGCAGCTCCCGTGTTGGTAGCAATCAGCCCCAGCATTTT. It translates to CASSSRVGSNQPQHF.